This entry features one TCR beta chain sequence. This specimen belongs to a study of identifying expanded T cells in peripheral blood. Using immunoSEQ multiplex PCR, the repertoire was profiled, and TCRdb retains in-frame clones only, with some absent. The sample lists 120,000 or so clones, roughly 80% occurring once. Germline values: CDR1 SGDLS, CDR2 YYNGEE. The trim removed 4 bases at V and 2 bases at J, leaving 8 bases unmatched. CDR3 length equals 15 residues. The sequenced sample consisted of blood. The TCR sequence derives from a person aged 18 to 70 in good health. J is TRBJ2-7 and V is TRBV9; 8 bases are shared with TRBD2. The chain's CDR3 is CASSPGGDSTYEQYF. The CDR3 nucleotides are TGTGCCAGCAGCCCCGGGGGGGACTCCACCTACGAGCAGTACTTC.